This T cell receptor beta chain is drawn from a study of cytomegalovirus exposure and HLA in healthy donors. About the study: There were 88 million or so unique TCRs (from HLA-typed donors) in an early data release.

The CDR3 totals 17 residues. CDR1 is MDHEN, CDR2 SYDVKM, per germline. The V gene end was trimmed by 6 bases and the J gene end by 2 bases; junction bases not matched to a gene: 13. Study results and caveats: Across donors, most TCRs were seen rarely, yet some public ones were widespread.

With regard to this clone: Its antigen is not known.

This PCR relied on a set of 60 Vbeta primers and 13 Jbeta primers. Profiled with immunoSEQ multiplex PCR; TCRdb holds only in-frame clones, not every one. The data hold about 120,000 clones, with about 73% observed a single time. The sequenced sample was PBMCs. J is TRBJ2-7 and V is TRBV28; the match to TRBD1 covers 10 bases. This TCR came from a woman in her twenties or thirties in good health and CMV-seropositive. The chain's CDR3 is CASSPLPGQGNAYEQYF. CDR3 DNA sequence: TGTGCCAGCAGCCCGCTTCCGGGACAGGGGAACGCCTACGAGCAGTACTTC.